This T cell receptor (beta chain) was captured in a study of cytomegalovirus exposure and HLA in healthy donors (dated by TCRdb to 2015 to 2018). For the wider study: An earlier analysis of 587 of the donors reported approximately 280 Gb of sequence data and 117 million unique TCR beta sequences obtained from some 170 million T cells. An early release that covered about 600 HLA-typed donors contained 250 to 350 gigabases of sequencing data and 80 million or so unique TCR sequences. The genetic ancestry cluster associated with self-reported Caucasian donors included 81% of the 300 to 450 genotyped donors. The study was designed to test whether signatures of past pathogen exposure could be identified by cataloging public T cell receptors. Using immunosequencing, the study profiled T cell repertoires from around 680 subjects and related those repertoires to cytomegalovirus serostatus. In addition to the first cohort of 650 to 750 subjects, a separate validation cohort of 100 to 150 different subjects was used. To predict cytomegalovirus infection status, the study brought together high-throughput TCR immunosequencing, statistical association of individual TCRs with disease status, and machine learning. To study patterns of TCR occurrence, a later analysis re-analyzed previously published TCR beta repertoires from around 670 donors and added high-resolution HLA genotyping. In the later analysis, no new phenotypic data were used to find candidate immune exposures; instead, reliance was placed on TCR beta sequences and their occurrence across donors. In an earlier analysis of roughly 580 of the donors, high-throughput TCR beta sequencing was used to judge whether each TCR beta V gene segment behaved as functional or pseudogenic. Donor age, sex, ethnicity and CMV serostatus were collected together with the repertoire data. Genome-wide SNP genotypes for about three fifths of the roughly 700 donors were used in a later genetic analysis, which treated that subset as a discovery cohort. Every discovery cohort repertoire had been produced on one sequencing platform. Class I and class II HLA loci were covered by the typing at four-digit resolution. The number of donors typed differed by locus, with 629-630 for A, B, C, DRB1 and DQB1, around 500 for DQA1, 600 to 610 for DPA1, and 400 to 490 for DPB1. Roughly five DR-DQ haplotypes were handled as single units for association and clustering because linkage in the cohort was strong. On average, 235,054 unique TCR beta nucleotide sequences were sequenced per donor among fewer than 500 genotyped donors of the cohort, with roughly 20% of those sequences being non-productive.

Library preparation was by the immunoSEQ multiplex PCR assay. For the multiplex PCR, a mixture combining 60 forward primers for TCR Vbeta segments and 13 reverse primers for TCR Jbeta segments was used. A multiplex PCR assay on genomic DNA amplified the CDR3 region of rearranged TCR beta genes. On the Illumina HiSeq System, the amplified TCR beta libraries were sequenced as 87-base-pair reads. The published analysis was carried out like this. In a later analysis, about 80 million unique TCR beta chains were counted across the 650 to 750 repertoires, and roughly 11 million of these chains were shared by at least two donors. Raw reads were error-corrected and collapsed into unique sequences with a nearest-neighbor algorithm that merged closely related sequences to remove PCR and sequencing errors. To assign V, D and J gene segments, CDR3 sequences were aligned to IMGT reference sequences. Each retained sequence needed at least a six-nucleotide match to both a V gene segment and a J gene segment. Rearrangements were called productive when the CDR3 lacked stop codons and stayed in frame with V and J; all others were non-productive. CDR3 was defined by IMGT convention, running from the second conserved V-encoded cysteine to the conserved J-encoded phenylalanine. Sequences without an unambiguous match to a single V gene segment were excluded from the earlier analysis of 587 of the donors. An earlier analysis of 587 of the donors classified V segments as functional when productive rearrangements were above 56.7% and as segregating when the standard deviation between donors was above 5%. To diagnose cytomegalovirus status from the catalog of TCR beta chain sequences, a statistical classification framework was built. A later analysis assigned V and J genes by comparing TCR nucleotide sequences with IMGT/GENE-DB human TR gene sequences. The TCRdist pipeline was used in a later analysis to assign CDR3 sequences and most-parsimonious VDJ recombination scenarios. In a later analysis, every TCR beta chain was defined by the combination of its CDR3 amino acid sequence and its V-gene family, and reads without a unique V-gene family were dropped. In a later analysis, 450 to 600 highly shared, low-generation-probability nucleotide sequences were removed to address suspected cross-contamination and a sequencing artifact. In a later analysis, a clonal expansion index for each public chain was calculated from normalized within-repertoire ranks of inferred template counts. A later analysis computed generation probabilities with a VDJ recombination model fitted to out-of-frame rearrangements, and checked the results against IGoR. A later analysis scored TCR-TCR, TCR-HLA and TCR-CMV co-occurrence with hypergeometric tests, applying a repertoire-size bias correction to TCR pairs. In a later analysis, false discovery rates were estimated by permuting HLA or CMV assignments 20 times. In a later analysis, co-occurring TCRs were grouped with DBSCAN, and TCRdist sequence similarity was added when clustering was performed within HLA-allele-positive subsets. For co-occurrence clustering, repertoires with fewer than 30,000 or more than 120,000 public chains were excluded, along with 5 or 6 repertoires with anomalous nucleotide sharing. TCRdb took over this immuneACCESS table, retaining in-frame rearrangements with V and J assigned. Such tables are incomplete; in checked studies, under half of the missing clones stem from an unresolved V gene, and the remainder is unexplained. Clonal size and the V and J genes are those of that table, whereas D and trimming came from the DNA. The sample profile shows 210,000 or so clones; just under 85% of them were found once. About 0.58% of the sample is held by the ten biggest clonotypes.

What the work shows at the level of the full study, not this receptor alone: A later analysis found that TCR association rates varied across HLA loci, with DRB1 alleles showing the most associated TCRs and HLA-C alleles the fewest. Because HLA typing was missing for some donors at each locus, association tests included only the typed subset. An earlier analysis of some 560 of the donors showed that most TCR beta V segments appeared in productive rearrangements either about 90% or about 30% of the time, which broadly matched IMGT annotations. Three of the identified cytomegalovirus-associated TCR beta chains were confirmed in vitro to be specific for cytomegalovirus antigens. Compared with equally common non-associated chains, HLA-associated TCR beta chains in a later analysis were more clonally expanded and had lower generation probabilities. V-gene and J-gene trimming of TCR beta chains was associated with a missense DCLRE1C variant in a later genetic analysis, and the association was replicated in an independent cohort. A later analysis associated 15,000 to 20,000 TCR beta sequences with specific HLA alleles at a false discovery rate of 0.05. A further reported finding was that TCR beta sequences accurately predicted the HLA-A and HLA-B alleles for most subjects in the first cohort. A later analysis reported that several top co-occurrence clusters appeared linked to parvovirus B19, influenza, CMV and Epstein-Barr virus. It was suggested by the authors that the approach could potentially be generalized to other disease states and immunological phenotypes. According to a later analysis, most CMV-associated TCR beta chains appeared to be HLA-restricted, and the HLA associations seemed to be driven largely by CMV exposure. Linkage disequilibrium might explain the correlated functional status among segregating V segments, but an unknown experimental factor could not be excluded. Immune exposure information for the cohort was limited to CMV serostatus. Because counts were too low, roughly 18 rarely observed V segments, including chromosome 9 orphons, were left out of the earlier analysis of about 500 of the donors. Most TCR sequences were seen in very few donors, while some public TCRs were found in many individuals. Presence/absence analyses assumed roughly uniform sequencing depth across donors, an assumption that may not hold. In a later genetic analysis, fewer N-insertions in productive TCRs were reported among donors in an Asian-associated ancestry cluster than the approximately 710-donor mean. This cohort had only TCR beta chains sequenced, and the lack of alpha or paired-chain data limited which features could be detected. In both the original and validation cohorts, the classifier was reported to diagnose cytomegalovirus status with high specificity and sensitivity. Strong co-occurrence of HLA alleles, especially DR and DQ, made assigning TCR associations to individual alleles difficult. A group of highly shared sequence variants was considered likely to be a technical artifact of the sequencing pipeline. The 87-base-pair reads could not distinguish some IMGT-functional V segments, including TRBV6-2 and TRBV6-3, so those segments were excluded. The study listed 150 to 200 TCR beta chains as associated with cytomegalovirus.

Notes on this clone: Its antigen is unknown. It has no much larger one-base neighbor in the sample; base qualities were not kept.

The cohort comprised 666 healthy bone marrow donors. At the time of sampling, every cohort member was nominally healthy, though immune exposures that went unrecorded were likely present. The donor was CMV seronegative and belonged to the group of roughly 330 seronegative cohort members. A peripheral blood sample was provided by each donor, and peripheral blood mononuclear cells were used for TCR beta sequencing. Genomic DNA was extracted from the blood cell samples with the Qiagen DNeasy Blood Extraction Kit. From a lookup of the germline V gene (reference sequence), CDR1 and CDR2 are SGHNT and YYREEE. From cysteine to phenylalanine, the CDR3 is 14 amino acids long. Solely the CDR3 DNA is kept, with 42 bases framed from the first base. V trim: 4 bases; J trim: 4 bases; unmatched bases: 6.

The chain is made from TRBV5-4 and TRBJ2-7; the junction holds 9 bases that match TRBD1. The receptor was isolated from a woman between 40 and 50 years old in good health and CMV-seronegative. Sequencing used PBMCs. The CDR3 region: CASSSAGTGYEQYF. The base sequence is TGTGCCAGCAGCAGTGCCGGGACAGGGTACGAGCAGTACTTC.